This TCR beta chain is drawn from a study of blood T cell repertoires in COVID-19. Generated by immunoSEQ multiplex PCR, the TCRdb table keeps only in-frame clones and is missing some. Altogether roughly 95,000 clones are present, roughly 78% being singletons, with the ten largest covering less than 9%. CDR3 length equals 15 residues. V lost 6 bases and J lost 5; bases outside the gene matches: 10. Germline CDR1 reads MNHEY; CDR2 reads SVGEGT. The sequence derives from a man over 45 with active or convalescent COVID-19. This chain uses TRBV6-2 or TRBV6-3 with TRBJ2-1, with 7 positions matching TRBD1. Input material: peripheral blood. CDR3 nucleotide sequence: TGTGCCAGCAGCAGGCCAGGGACAGCTAACAATGAGCAGTTCTTC. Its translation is CASSRPGTANNEQFF.